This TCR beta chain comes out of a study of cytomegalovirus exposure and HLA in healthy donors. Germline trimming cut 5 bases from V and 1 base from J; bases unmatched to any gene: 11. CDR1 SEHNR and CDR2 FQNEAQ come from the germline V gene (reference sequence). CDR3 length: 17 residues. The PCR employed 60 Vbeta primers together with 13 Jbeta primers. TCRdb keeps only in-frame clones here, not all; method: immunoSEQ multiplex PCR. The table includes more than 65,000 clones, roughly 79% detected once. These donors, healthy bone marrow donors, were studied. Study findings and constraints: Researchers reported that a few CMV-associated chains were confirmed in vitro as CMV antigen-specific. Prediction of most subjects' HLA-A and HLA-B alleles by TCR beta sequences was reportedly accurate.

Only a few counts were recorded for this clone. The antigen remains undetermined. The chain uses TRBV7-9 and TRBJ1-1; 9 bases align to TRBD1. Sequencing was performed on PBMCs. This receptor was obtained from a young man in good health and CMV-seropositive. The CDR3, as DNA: TGTGCCAGCAGCCTTTTACCCGGGACAGGGTCGAACACTGAAGCTTTCTTT. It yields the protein CASSLLPGTGSNTEAFF.